One sample yielded the 29 T cell receptor beta chains listed below, sequenced in a study of graft-versus-host responses after intestinal transplantation. The assay was immunoSEQ multiplex PCR, and TCRdb's table has in-frame clones only and misses some. The sample lists 21,000 or so clones; 85% to 95% were seen once. Material: PBMCs, obtained roughly 260 days after intestinal transplant. The receptors here all came from a human patient who received an intestinal transplant, so some T cells may come from the graft donor.

This clone was picked up one time. The chain recombines TRBV6-1 with TRBJ2-3, with 8 nucleotides matching TRBD1. CDR3 length equals 15 residues. Germline V gene lookup returns CDR1 MNHNS and CDR2 SASEGT. Unmatched junction bases numbered 15, after V lost 11 bases and J lost 5 bases. In DNA form, the CDR3 reads TGTGCCGTCACCGACCGGGACAGGCCGGGAGATACGCAGTATTTT. It translates to CAVTDRDRPGDTQYF.

The rearrangement joins TRBV5-1 to TRBJ1-1; no definite D call. V was clipped by 2 bases and J by 1 base, with 9 bases between them. Germline loops: CDR1 SGHRS, CDR2 YFSETQ. This CDR3 has 14 amino acids. CDR3 residues: CASSFYVTNTEAFF. The CDR3 bases are TGCGCCAGCAGCTTCTACGTCACGAACACTGAAGCTTTCTTT.

The rearrangement links TRBV19 to TRBJ2-1; D unclear. The CDR3 spans 14 residues. Trimming left V 10 bases short and J 0 bases short, with 13 bases between. Germline V gives CDR1 LNHDA, CDR2 SQIVND (reference sequence). The CDR3 bases are TGTGCCACCACGGGCTCCAGCTCCTACAATGAGCAGTTCTTC. This translates into CATTGSSSYNEQFF.

This clone rates as medium-sized. The genes are TRBV7-9 and TRBJ2-2; 7 bases are a match to TRBD1. Per germline, CDR1 SEHNR and CDR2 FQNEAQ (reference sequence). This CDR3 contains 16 residues. J lost 2 bases, V lost 2 bases, and 5 bases had no gene match. The CDR3 spells CASSLTDRRNTGELFF. In DNA form, the CDR3 reads TGTGCCAGCAGCTTAACGGACAGGCGTAACACCGGGGAGCTGTTTTTT.

The chain carries TRBV5-6 and TRBJ1-2; D not resolved. The CDR3 contains 14 residues. The germline V gene has CDR1 SGHDT and CDR2 YYEEEE. The V gene lost 1 base and the J gene lost 5 bases, with 12 bases spanning the gap. The CDR3 reads CASSLKVQEYGYTF. The CDR3 DNA reads as TGTGCCAGCAGCTTGAAGGTGCAGGAGTATGGCTACACCTTC.

The chain recombines TRBV6-5 with TRBJ2-1; 7 bases are a match to TRBD2. After removal of 2 bases from V and 4 bases from J, the junction contained 5 bases not matched to a gene. The CDR3 consists of 15 residues. The germline V gene encodes CDR1 MNHEY and CDR2 SVGAGI. This CDR3 is CASSYVLAAYNEQFF. The CDR3 DNA reads TGTGCCAGCAGTTACGTGCTAGCGGCTTACAATGAGCAGTTCTTC.

The chain employs TRBV2 and TRBJ1-5; TRBD1 matches at 7 bases. The trim removed 4 bases at V and 0 bases at J, leaving 12 bases unmatched. Germline lookup yields CDR1 SNHLY and CDR2 FYNNEI. The CDR3 extends over 18 amino acids. The chain's CDR3 is CASSVYSAGQHSNQPQHF. In DNA form, the CDR3 reads TGTGCCAGCAGTGTATACTCCGCGGGACAGCATAGCAATCAGCCCCAGCATTTT.

This chain uses TRBV6-6 with TRBJ2-5; 7 nucleotides match TRBD2. Germline V gene sequence: CDR1 MNHNY, CDR2 SVGAGI (reference sequence). With V trimmed by 5 bases and J by 3 bases, 9 bases remained unmatched. The CDR3 contains 15 residues. For the CDR3, the DNA is TGTGCCAGCAGTGCCGGGGGAGGGCGGGAAGAGACCCAGTACTTC. Translation gives CASSAGGGREETQYF.

This sequence joins TRBV15 and TRBJ2-3, with 7 positions matching TRBD2. V gave up 6 bases and J gave up 0 bases; unmatched junction bases: 3. This CDR3 has 14 residues. Germline CDR1 reads LNHNV; CDR2 reads YYDKDF (reference sequence). CDR3 DNA sequence: TGTGCCACCAGTAGCGGGCCTAGCACAGATACGCAGTATTTT. Translated, it gives CATSSGPSTDTQYF.

The V and J genes are TRBV23-1 and TRBJ2-2; tentative D call: TRBD2 (5 bases). TRBV23-1 is known as an ORF, though its function is uncertain. Trimming took 1 base from V and 5 from J, leaving 14 bases between them. The CDR3 length is 16 residues. The CDR3 here is CASSQYRGNRTGELFF. Written as DNA, the CDR3 is TGCGCCAGCAGTCAATATCGGGGAAATCGGACCGGGGAGCTGTTTTTT.

The V and J genes are TRBV27 and TRBJ2-1, with 7 bases fitting TRBD2. V gave up 2 bases and J gave up 3 bases; unmatched junction bases: 7. Per germline, CDR1 MNHEY and CDR2 SMNVEV (reference sequence). The CDR3 totals 16 residues. The CDR3 is CASSLPPRGSYNEQFF. CDR3 coding DNA: TGTGCCAGCAGTTTACCCCCTCGCGGGAGCTACAATGAGCAGTTCTTC.

The chain combines TRBV4-1 with TRBJ1-6; D unresolved. CDR1 and CDR2 from the germline V gene are MGHRA and YSYEKL. The V and J ends lost 0 bases and 9 bases respectively, with 12 bases between them. There are 15 residues in the CDR3. The DNA of the CDR3 is TGCGCCAGCAGCCAAGATCCGGGATCGGGTTCACCCCTCCACTTT. Residues: CASSQDPGSGSPLHF.

This chain links TRBV9 with TRBJ2-2; D call uncertain. The CDR3 length is 12 residues. V shed 1 base and J shed 4 bases, with 2 bases lying between them. Germline-derived CDR1 and CDR2 are SGDLS and YYNGEE. Written as DNA, the CDR3 is TGTGCCAGCAGCGTAACCACCGGGGAGCTGTTTTTT. This encodes CASSVTTGELFF.

The chain carries TRBV27 and TRBJ2-7, with D tentatively TRBD2 (5 bases). Trimming left V 0 bases short and J 0 bases short, with 6 bases between. The CDR3 has 14 residues. The germline CDR1 and CDR2 sequences are MNHEY and SMNVEV (reference sequence). CDR3 in amino acids: CASSLSRDSYEQYF. CDR3 in DNA: TGTGCCAGCAGTTTATCGAGGGACTCCTACGAGCAGTACTTC.

The V gene is TRBV5-8, the J gene TRBJ2-2; no clear D. The V gene's germline CDR1 is SGHTS and CDR2 YDEGEE. The V end lost 2 bases, the J end lost 4 bases, and 15 bases lay between the germline ends. The CDR3 sequence is 16 residues long. The DNA for the CDR3 is TGTGCCAGCAGCTTCCCGCTCTTCACGATCACCGGGGAGCTGTTTTTT. As protein: CASSFPLFTITGELFF.

The chain has TRBV5-6 and TRBJ2-7; D not certain. This CDR3 comprises 11 residues. The germline gives CDR1 SGHDT, CDR2 YYEEEE. Trimming pared 0 bases from V and 6 bases from J, leaving 4 bases between. CDR3 sequence reads: CASSLAGEQYF. The CDR3, as DNA: TGTGCCAGCAGCTTGGCCGGCGAGCAGTACTTC.

The chain uses TRBV5-1 and TRBJ2-2; 8 bases match TRBD1. Germline CDR1 reads SGHRS; CDR2 reads YFSETQ. The J segment lost 6 bases and the V segment lost 1 base, leaving 5 bases of the junction unmatched. The CDR3 runs 15 residues. CDR3 region: CASSLWTGSPGELFF. CDR3 DNA: TGCGCCAGCAGCTTGTGGACAGGGTCCCCCGGGGAGCTGTTTTTT.

The chain is built from TRBV25-1 and TRBJ2-5; TRBD1 matches at 8 bases. V trimming: 4 bases; J trimming: 2 bases; junction bases outside the gene matches: 12. The CDR3 loop spans 17 amino acids. Germline CDR1 MGHDK, CDR2 SYGVNS. In nucleotides, the CDR3 is TGTGCCAGCAGTGGATCTAGGACAGGGCAAGGACAAGAGACCCAGTACTTC. Encoded protein: CASSGSRTGQGQETQYF.

The chain is built from TRBV6-5 and TRBJ2-5; TRBD2 is a possible D gene (6 bases). Trimming shortened V by 5 bases and J by 4 bases, and 11 bases separated the two germline ends. CDR3 length equals 13 residues. Germline CDR1 MNHEY, CDR2 SVGAGI. The DNA of the CDR3 is TGTGCCAGCAGTCCTAGCGTGTCAGAGACCCAGTACTTC. It yields the protein CASSPSVSETQYF.

This rearrangement joins TRBV5-1 to TRBJ2-7; D is possibly TRBD1 or TRBD2 (5 bases each). The CDR3 covers 16 residues. From germline, CDR1 is SGHRS and CDR2 YFSETQ. Trimming removed 4 bases at V and 2 bases at J, with 19 bases between. The CDR3 DNA sequence: TGCGCCAGCAGCCCGCCTCGGGGCGGGCCAACCTACGAGCAGTACTTC. This codes for CASSPPRGGPTYEQYF.

The chain joins TRBV7-2 to TRBJ2-3, with 7 positions matching TRBD2. V was pared by 9 bases and J by 6 bases, with 6 bases of the junction left unmatched. The CDR3 runs to 12 residues. Germline V gene sequence: CDR1 SGHTA, CDR2 FQGNSA. In DNA, the CDR3 is TGTGCCAGGGGGTCTAGCGGTGATACGCAGTATTTT. This sequence encodes CARGSSGDTQYF.

The CDR3 DNA sequence: TGTGCCAGCAGCTTTGAGACTAGCGGGAGAGGTAGGAATGAGCAGTTCTTC. This translates into CASSFETSGRGRNEQFF. The chain combines TRBV7-9 with TRBJ2-1; 12 nucleotides align to TRBD2. The J segment lost 7 bases and the V segment lost 3 bases, leaving 10 bases of the junction unmatched. The V gene's germline CDR1 is SEHNR and CDR2 FQNEAQ (reference sequence). The CDR3 loop spans 17 amino acids.

Here the CDR3 reads CASSLDSGYNEQFF. DNA of the CDR3: TGCGCCAGCAGCTTGGATAGCGGCTACAATGAGCAGTTCTTC. The chain employs TRBV5-1 and TRBJ2-1; weak D call: TRBD2 (6 bases). The V end was cut by 0 bases, the J end by 3 bases, with 7 bases between. This CDR3 has 14 residues. CDR1 is SGHRS, CDR2 YFSETQ, per germline.

This clone was seen once. The rearrangement uses TRBV9 and TRBJ2-1, with D uncertain. The CDR3 sequence is 11 residues long. Germline V lookup: CDR1 SGDLS, CDR2 YYNGEE. V lost 3 bases and J lost 7, with 5 bases in between. CDR3 bases: TGTGCCAGCAGCGGTATAAATGAGCAGTTCTTC. Amino acid sequence: CASSGINEQFF. Drawing the rest from reference TRBV9 and TRBJ2-1, the complete variable domain is DSGVTQTPKHLITATGQRVTLRCSPRSGDLSVYWYQQSLDQGLQFLIQYYNGEERAKGNILERFSAQQFPDLHSELNLSSLELGDSALYFCASSGINEQFFGPGTRLTVL.

V gene TRBV5-1 combines with J gene TRBJ2-5; no definite D call. The J call may be wrong; the DNA end is better matched by TRBJ2-7. Per germline, CDR1 SGHRS and CDR2 YFSETQ. This CDR3 contains 14 residues. CDR3 sequence reads: CASSLGVVSYEQYF. CDR3 nucleotides: TGCGCCAGCAGCTTGGGGGTAGTCTCCTACGAGCAGTACTTC.

The chain uses TRBV9 and TRBJ2-1; TRBD1 or TRBD2 may be the D gene (5 bases each). The CDR3 spans 14 residues. Trimming removed 4 bases at V and 5 bases at J, with 13 bases between. Germline CDR1 and CDR2: SGDLS and YYNGEE. As DNA, the CDR3 is TGTGCCAGCAGCCCCCGGGACCCAGACAATGAGCAGTTCTTC. The encoded protein is CASSPRDPDNEQFF.

The chain recombines TRBV7-9 with TRBJ2-5; maybe TRBD2 (6 bases). This CDR3 has 16 residues. Germline V gives CDR1 SEHNR, CDR2 FQNEAQ (reference sequence). V lost 5 bases, J lost 4 bases, and 20 bases lay in between. CDR3 residues: CASSPVAGSMGETQYF. In nucleotides, the CDR3 is TGTGCCAGCAGCCCTGTCGCCGGGAGTATGGGAGAGACCCAGTACTTC.

The chain has TRBV27 and TRBJ2-1; weak D call: TRBD2 (5 bases). This CDR3 is built from 15 residues. Germline CDR1 MNHEY, CDR2 SMNVEV (reference sequence). Trimming pared 2 bases from V and 2 bases from J, leaving 10 bases between. The CDR3 DNA reads as TGTGCCAGCAGTTTAGGGAGCGGAACCTACAATGAGCAGTTCTTC. Translation: CASSLGSGTYNEQFF.

The V gene is TRBV6-5, the J gene TRBJ1-2, with D perhaps matching TRBD1 (5 bases). CDR1 MNHEY and CDR2 SVGAGI come from the germline V gene. The germline V and J ends were trimmed by 5 bases and 2 bases, with 12 bases remaining between them. The CDR3 covers 14 residues. In DNA form, the CDR3 reads TGTGCCAGCAGTGCGGTGGAGGGGAACTATGGCTACACCTTC. Protein sequence: CASSAVEGNYGYTF.